The 19 T cell receptor beta chains below come from one sample, sequenced in a study of cytomegalovirus exposure and HLA in healthy donors. PCR employed 60 Vbeta and 13 Jbeta primers. This table comes from immunoSEQ multiplex PCR, and its TCRdb copy is limited to in-frame clones, with some not included. The data show a few hundred thousand clones, 80% seen once. Sequencing was carried out using PBMCs. The receptors were sampled from a girl aged 2 to 9 in good health and CMV-seronegative.

This clone was picked up a small number of times. The CDR3 here is CASSYPGQGYGYTF. The CDR3 nucleotides are TGTGCCAGCAGCTACCCGGGACAGGGCTATGGCTACACCTTC. V and J are TRBV7-9 and TRBJ1-2; 9 bases agree with TRBD1. The germline CDR1 and CDR2 sequences are SEHNR and FQNEAQ (reference sequence). With 4 bases clipped from V and 4 bases from J, the junction kept 4 bases outside the gene matches. CDR3 length: 14 amino acids.

In its sample, this clone was seen a few times. The chain links TRBV27 to TRBJ1-6, with no clear D. Trimming took off 2 bases at V and 10 bases at J, with 9 bases between the two ends. The CDR3 contains 13 residues. The germline V gene has CDR1 MNHEY and CDR2 SMNVEV (reference sequence). The CDR3 region is CASSLALRSPLHF. CDR3 DNA sequence: TGTGCCAGCAGTTTAGCGTTACGGTCACCCCTCCACTTT.

The V call is TRBV18, the J call TRBJ2-7; TRBD1 matches 9 bases. The CDR3 runs to 14 residues. After removal of 3 bases from V and 6 bases from J, the junction contained 6 bases not matched to a gene. Germline values: CDR1 KGHSH, CDR2 LQKENI. The CDR3 DNA sequence: TGTGCCAGCTCACCCCCCGGGACAGGGTTCGAGCAGTACTTC. Protein sequence: CASSPPGTGFEQYF.

The V and J genes are TRBV19 and TRBJ1-1; perhaps TRBD1 as D (5 bases). The germline V gene encodes CDR1 LNHDA and CDR2 SQIVND (reference sequence). V was shortened by 4 bases and J by 2 bases, with 8 bases between the two germline ends. The CDR3 loop spans 13 amino acids. CDR3 amino acids: CASSTQGNTEAFF. CDR3 nucleotides: TGTGCCAGTAGTACTCAGGGAAACACTGAAGCTTTCTTT.

The genes are TRBV18 and TRBJ2-2; 8 bases align to TRBD1. CDR3 length equals 15 residues. Per germline, CDR1 KGHSH and CDR2 LQKENI. V shed 4 bases and J 3 bases; nucleotides not matched to a gene: 4. As DNA, the CDR3 is TGTGCCAGCTCACACGACAGGGGATACACCGGGGAGCTGTTTTTT. This gives the protein CASSHDRGYTGELFF.

The V and J genes are TRBV7-6 and TRBJ2-7, with 8 bases aligning to TRBD2. The CDR3 extends over 15 amino acids. The V segment lost 1 base and the J segment 3 bases; nucleotides outside the gene matches: 5. Germline CDR1 SGHVS, CDR2 FNYEAQ. The CDR3, as DNA: TGTGCCAGCAGCTTAGGTGCCGGGAGGGACTACGAGCAGTACTTC. It encodes CASSLGAGRDYEQYF. Full variable domain (outside the CDR3, taken from reference TRBV7-6 and TRBJ2-7): GAGVSQSPRYKVTKRGQDVALRCDPISGHVSLYWYRQALGQGPEFLTYFNYEAQQDKSGLPNDRFSAERPEGSISTLTIQRTEQRDSAMYRCASSLGAGRDYEQYFGPGTRLTVT.

The chain carries TRBV6-5 and TRBJ1-5; 9 bases align to TRBD1. J gave up 11 bases and V 6 bases, and 11 bases lay outside the gene matches. This CDR3 spans 14 amino acids. Germline values: CDR1 MNHEY, CDR2 SVGAGI. CDR3 protein: CASSYDTGGQSQHF. In DNA, the CDR3 is TGTGCCAGCAGCTATGACACAGGGGGCCAGTCCCAGCATTTT.

The chain joins TRBV2 to TRBJ1-5, with D perhaps TRBD1 (6 bases). Per the germline V gene, CDR1 is SNHLY and CDR2 is FYNNEI. Trimming took 6 bases from V and 5 from J, leaving 14 bases between them. CDR3 size: 14 residues. CDR3 DNA: TGTGCCAGCAGCGAGACAGGTCCTTATCAGCCCCAGCATTTT. Translating it yields CASSETGPYQPQHF.

The chain combines TRBV7-9 with TRBJ2-7; D uncertain. Germline V gene lookup returns CDR1 SEHNR and CDR2 FQNEAQ (reference sequence). The CDR3 spans 14 residues. V dropped 5 bases and J dropped 3 bases, with 14 bases sitting between them. CDR3: CASSPPGQSYEQYF. CDR3 nucleotides: TGTGCCAGCAGCCCACCGGGTCAGAGCTACGAGCAGTACTTC.

The V and J genes are TRBV6-9 and TRBJ2-2, with 8 nucleotides matching TRBD1. This CDR3 contains 17 residues. Germline CDR1 reads MNHGY; CDR2 reads SVAAGI. V was clipped by 6 bases and J by 5 bases; unmatched bases: 14. The CDR3 loop is CASSPTLGQDRTGELFF. The CDR3 region has the DNA TGTGCCAGCAGCCCCACTCTGGGACAGGATAGGACCGGGGAGCTGTTTTTT.

The chain uses TRBV7-9 and TRBJ2-3; 9 bases are shared with TRBD1. J gave up 3 bases and V 5 bases, and 6 bases lay outside the gene matches. CDR1 and CDR2 from the germline V gene are SEHNR and FQNEAQ (reference sequence). The CDR3 extends over 15 amino acids. The CDR3 DNA sequence: TGTGCCAGCAGCCCCGGACAGGGGCCGACAGATACGCAGTATTTT. This encodes CASSPGQGPTDTQYF. The whole variable domain, remainder taken from reference TRBV7-9 and TRBJ2-3, is DTGVSQNPRHKITKRGQNVTFRCDPISEHNRLYWYRQTLGQGPEFLTYFQNEAQLEKSRLLSDRFSAERPKGSFSTLEIQRTEQGDSAMYLCASSPGQGPTDTQYFGPGTRLTVL.

CDR3 coding DNA: TGTGCCAGCAATGGTCGACTGCAAGAGACCCAGTACTTC. Translated, it gives CASNGRLQETQYF. The rearrangement links TRBV2 to TRBJ2-5; D gene ambiguous. CDR3 length: 13 amino acids. Looked up from germline, CDR1 is SNHLY and CDR2 is FYNNEI. Trimming stripped 7 bases from V and 2 bases from J, with 11 bases between. The full variable domain, rest sourced from reference TRBV2 and TRBJ2-5, is EPEVTQTPSHQVTQMGQEVILRCVPISNHLYFYWYRQILGQKVEFLVSFYNNEISEKSEIFDDQFSVERPDGSNFTLKIRSTKLEDSAMYFCASNGRLQETQYFGPGTRLLVL.

The chain couples TRBV6-4 to TRBJ1-1; D unclear. Deletions cut 2 bases from V and 0 bases from J, with 16 bases between. There are 17 residues in the CDR3. The V gene's germline CDR1 is MRHNA and CDR2 SNTAGT. The CDR3 spells CASSDPRSRELNTEAFF. The CDR3 nucleotides read TGTGCCAGCAGTGACCCTCGAAGTAGGGAGTTGAACACTGAAGCTTTCTTT.

V is TRBV9 and J is TRBJ2-7; TRBD1 aligns across 10 bases. V lost 2 bases and J lost 3; bases outside the gene matches: 5. The CDR3 is 15 amino acids. Germline V gene sequence: CDR1 SGDLS, CDR2 YYNGEE. DNA for the CDR3: TGTGCCAGCAGCGTGGGGACAGGGGTGGGCTACGAGCAGTACTTC. It yields the protein CASSVGTGVGYEQYF.

This clone was counted between two and nine times. This sequence joins TRBV6-6 and TRBJ1-1; 8 bases match TRBD1. Trimming took 5 bases from V and 1 from J; bases not matched to a gene: 3. CDR1 and CDR2 (germline): MNHNY, SVGAGI (reference sequence). The CDR3 has 14 amino acids. The CDR3 bases are TGTGCCAGCAGTCCCGGGACAGGGAACACTGAAGCTTTCTTT. It yields the protein CASSPGTGNTEAFF.

V and J are TRBV19 and TRBJ2-7; D is possibly TRBD1 (5 bases). This CDR3 comprises 17 residues. Trimming removed 5 bases at V and 2 bases at J, with 22 bases between. Germline V gene lookup returns CDR1 LNHDA and CDR2 SQIVND (reference sequence). CDR3 in DNA: TGTGCCAGTAGTCAAGCAGGGAAACTGCACTATACCTACGAGCAGTACTTC. Protein sequence: CASSQAGKLHYTYEQYF. Together with reference TRBV19 and TRBJ2-7, the CDR3 gives the full variable domain: DGGITQSPKYLFRKEGQNVTLSCEQNLNHDAMYWYRQDPGQGLRLIYYSQIVNDFQKGDIAEGYSVSREKKESFPLTVTSAQKNPTAFYLCASSQAGKLHYTYEQYFGPGTRLTVT.

The chain employs TRBV28 and TRBJ2-7, with a tentative D call TRBD2 (6 bases). Germline CDR1 is MDHEN and CDR2 is SYDVKM. This CDR3 is built from 13 residues. Between the trimmed V and J ends, which lost 7 bases and 3 bases, there was a span of 13 bases. DNA for the CDR3: TGTGCCAGCAAGGAGGGCAGTTACTACGAGCAGTACTTC. Translating it yields CASKEGSYYEQYF.

The chain links TRBV7-2 to TRBJ1-5, with 8 positions matching TRBD1. The ends lost 8 bases at V and 4 bases at J; junction bases unmatched: 10. The germline V gene has CDR1 SGHTA and CDR2 FQGNSA. The CDR3 has 15 amino acids. CDR3 in amino acids: CASSAPGGGNQPQHF. CDR3 DNA sequence: TGTGCCAGCTCGGCTCCAGGGGGCGGGAATCAGCCCCAGCATTTT. Variable domain in full (rest from reference TRBV7-2 and TRBJ1-5): GAGVSQSPSNKVTEKGKDVELRCDPISGHTALYWYRQSLGQGLEFLIYFQGNSAPDKSGLPSDRFSAERTGGSVSTLTIQRTQQEDSAVYLCASSAPGGGNQPQHFGDGTRLSIL.

The rearrangement joins TRBV5-4 to TRBJ2-7; D gene uncertain. The CDR3 has 13 amino acids. The V and J ends lost 1 base and 4 bases respectively, with 9 bases between them. Germline V gene lookup returns CDR1 SGHNT and CDR2 YYREEE (reference sequence). This chain's CDR3 is CASSLSKEYEQYF. Here the CDR3 DNA reads TGTGCCAGCAGCTTGTCCAAAGAGTACGAGCAGTACTTC.